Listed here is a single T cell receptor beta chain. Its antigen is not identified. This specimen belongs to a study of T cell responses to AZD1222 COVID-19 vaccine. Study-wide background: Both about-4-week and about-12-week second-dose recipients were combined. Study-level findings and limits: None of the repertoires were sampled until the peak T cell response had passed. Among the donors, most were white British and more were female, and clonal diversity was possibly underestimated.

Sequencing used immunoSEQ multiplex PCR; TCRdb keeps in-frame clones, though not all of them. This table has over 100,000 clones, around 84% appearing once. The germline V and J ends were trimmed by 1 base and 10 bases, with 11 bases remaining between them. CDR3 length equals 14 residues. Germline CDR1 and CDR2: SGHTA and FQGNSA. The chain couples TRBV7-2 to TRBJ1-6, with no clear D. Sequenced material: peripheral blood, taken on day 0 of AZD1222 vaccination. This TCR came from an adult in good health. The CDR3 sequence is CASSLVDLGSPLHF. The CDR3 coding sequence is TGTGCCAGCAGCTTAGTGGACCTTGGCTCACCCCTCCACTTT.